This TCR beta chain was obtained from a study of T cells in Graves' hyperthyroidism and ophthalmopathy. Researchers took RNA transcripts and amplified the TCR beta CDR3 regions from them. HTBI primers drove first-round RT-PCR of the TCR CDR3. TCRdb called the multiplex PCR reads again in MiXCR, with one record for every CDR3 protein. The sample has nearly 600,000 distinct CDR3 sequences, 11% to 15% seen once. Germline loops: CDR1 LNHNV, CDR2 YYDKDF (reference sequence). Trimming shortened V by 3 bases and J by 1 base, and 12 bases separated the two germline ends. The CDR3 spans 15 residues. This clonotype was picked up one time. Diagnosing involved the use of clinical symptoms, serum thyroxine and TRAb, thyroid ultrasound and orbital computed tomography.

The chain combines TRBV15 with TRBJ1-1; D unclear. The specimen was blood. This TCR came from a woman younger than 45 with Graves' hyperthyroidism that later progressed to Graves' ophthalmopathy. The CDR3 sequence is CATSSLRAGNTEAFF. The CDR3 nucleotides read TGTGCCACCAGCAGTCTTAGAGCGGGGAACACTGAAGCTTTCTTT.